The 27 T cell receptor beta chains below were found in one sample sequenced in a study of blood T cells in healthy people across ages. Through a sample-barcoded 5' primer and a J-beta primer mix, a second PCR was run for roughly 6 to 11 cycles. TCRdb used MiXCR to reprocess the 5' RACE reads, holding one entry per CDR3 protein. Of fewer than 800,000 distinct CDR3 sequences listed, under 25% are singletons. Sequenced input: blood. The receptor source for this set is a man aged 70 or older in good health.

The rearrangement uses TRBV20-1 and TRBJ2-3; D uncertain. The CDR3 extends over 15 amino acids. Between the trimmed V and J ends, which lost 3 bases and 1 base, there was a span of 14 bases. The germline gives CDR1 DFQATT, CDR2 SNEGSKA (reference sequence). The CDR3 DNA follows: TGCAGTGCTAGGGGTCCCACGATGGGCACAGATACGCAGTATTTT. Its translation: CSARGPTMGTDTQYF.

This chain connects TRBV7-2 to TRBJ2-3; TRBD2 matches at 11 bases. The V gene's germline CDR1 is SGHTA and CDR2 FQGNSA. The ends lost 4 bases at V and 4 bases at J; junction bases unmatched: 7. The CDR3 covers 16 residues. The CDR3 reads CASSSGLAGVSDTQYF. As DNA, the CDR3 is TGTGCCAGCAGCTCCGGACTAGCGGGTGTGTCAGATACGCAGTATTTT.

CDR3 DNA sequence: TGTGCCAGCAGCGTAATAGCGGGAGGGCCAAATGAGACCCAGTACTTC. Translation gives CASSVIAGGPNETQYF. The V gene is TRBV3-1, the J gene TRBJ2-1, with TRBD2 matching over 11 bases. The J call could be wrong; TRBJ2-5 is a better fit for the DNA end. This CDR3 is 16 amino acids long. CDR1 LGHDT and CDR2 YNNKEL come from the germline V gene (reference sequence).

V usage is TRBV6-6 and J usage is TRBJ1-1; D gene uncertain. Trimming cost V 2 bases and J 7 bases, with 14 bases left between them. This CDR3 spans 14 amino acids. In germline, CDR1 is MNHNY, CDR2 SVGAGI (reference sequence). CDR3 region: CASSYPARGGEAFF. Here the CDR3 DNA reads TGTGCCAGCAGTTACCCAGCCCGGGGTGGTGAAGCTTTCTTT.

This clonotype was counted a few times. The V and J genes are TRBV29-1 and TRBJ1-1, with 9 positions matching TRBD1. CDR3 length: 13 amino acids. Per the germline V gene, CDR1 is SQVTM and CDR2 is ANQGSEA. Germline trimming cut 6 bases from V and 3 bases from J; bases unmatched to any gene: 5. The CDR3 sequence is CSVPDRGDTEAFF. The CDR3 DNA reads as TGCAGCGTCCCTGACAGGGGGGACACTGAAGCTTTCTTT.

CDR3 DNA sequence: TGTGCCAGCAGCCAAGCAGAGGGGGAGCAGTTCTTC. Translated: CASSQAEGEQFF. V is TRBV3-1 and J is TRBJ2-1; D is tentatively TRBD1 or TRBD2 (5 bases each). Trimming removed 1 base at V and 10 bases at J, with 8 bases between. This CDR3 is 12 amino acids long. The germline gives CDR1 LGHDT, CDR2 YNNKEL (reference sequence).

The V gene is TRBV7-2, the J gene TRBJ2-4; unclear D gene. Trimming removed 0 bases from V and 9 bases from J, with 9 bases in between. This CDR3 region has 13 residues. The germline gives CDR1 SGHTA, CDR2 FQGNSA. CDR3 residues: CASSLAQFGIQYF. The CDR3 region has the DNA TGTGCCAGCAGCTTAGCCCAGTTCGGCATTCAGTACTTC.

As concerns this clonotype: At one end, the junction sequence differs from germline, possibly due to a read error. The V call is TRBV3-1, the J call TRBJ2-1; a weak D match, TRBD2 (5 bases). Germline CDR1 and CDR2: LGHDT and YNNKEL (reference sequence). The CDR3 runs 15 residues. The CDR3 spells CASSQVRTAYGEQLF. CDR3 DNA: TGTGCCAGCAGCCAAGTACGGACTGCCTATGGCGAGCAGCTCTTC.

The chain employs TRBV18 and TRBJ2-5; D is unresolved. Germline CDR1 and CDR2: KGHSH and LQKENI. CDR3 size: 14 residues. Trimming removed 0 bases at V and 3 bases at J, with 8 bases between. CDR3: CASSPPAQEETQYF. CDR3 nucleotides: TGTGCCAGCTCACCACCGGCTCAGGAAGAGACCCAGTACTTC.

With regard to this clonotype: Mismatch with germline at one junction end may stem from a read error. The chain employs TRBV6-2 or TRBV6-3 and TRBJ2-5; D not certain. The germline V gene encodes CDR1 MNHEY and CDR2 SVGEGT. This CDR3 is built from 14 residues. CDR3 protein: CASSYLLRQEAQYF. CDR3 nucleotides: TGTGCCAGCAGTTACTTGTTACGGCAAGAGGCCCAGTACTTC.

V is TRBV9 and J is TRBJ2-5, with a tentative D call TRBD2 (6 bases). Germline assignment: CDR1 SGDLS and CDR2 YYNGEE. The CDR3 totals 14 residues. V lost 3 bases and J lost 5, with 14 bases in between. CDR3 loop: CASSGMRGRETQYF. The CDR3 region has the DNA TGTGCCAGCAGCGGCATGCGGGGTCGGGAGACCCAGTACTTC.

This clonotype was seen a handful of times. V is TRBV11-2 and J is TRBJ2-7, with a weak D call TRBD2 (6 bases). Germline V gene data show CDR1 as SGHAT and CDR2 as FQNNGV. The CDR3 totals 16 residues. V shed 0 bases and J shed 0 bases, with 12 bases lying between them. CDR3 in amino acids: CASSLEREPSSYEQYF. CDR3 DNA sequence: TGTGCCAGCAGCTTAGAACGGGAGCCTAGCTCCTACGAGCAGTACTTC.

This clonotype was seen a handful of times. The rearrangement links TRBV5-1 to TRBJ2-3; tentative D call: TRBD1 (6 bases). Germline CDR1 is SGHRS and CDR2 is YFSETQ. The V gene lost 4 bases and the J gene lost 5 bases, with 11 bases spanning the gap. CDR3 length equals 13 residues. For the CDR3, the DNA is TGCGCCAGCAGCAGAGAGGGGGTAGATACGCAGTATTTT. It encodes CASSREGVDTQYF.

This clonotype was picked up a small number of times. The chain couples TRBV3-1 to TRBJ1-1, with TRBD1 matching over 11 bases. Germline CDR1 reads LGHDT; CDR2 reads YNNKEL (reference sequence). V lost 0 bases to trimming and J lost 11 bases; unmatched junction nucleotides: 2. The CDR3 is 13 amino acids. DNA for the CDR3: TGTGCCAGCAGCCAAGAGGGACAGGGGGTGGCTTTCTTT. Translating gives CASSQEGQGVAFF.

J is TRBJ2-3 and V is TRBV20-1, with TRBD2 matching over 11 bases. Germline loops: CDR1 DFQATT, CDR2 SNEGSKA (reference sequence). The CDR3 contains 15 residues. Losses at the gene ends were 4 bases for V and 2 bases for J; bases not matched to a gene: 5. The CDR3 loop is CSATLAGGLTDTQYF. As DNA, the CDR3 is TGCAGTGCTACTCTAGCGGGAGGACTCACAGATACGCAGTATTTT.

This clonotype was picked up a small number of times. The chain is built from TRBV12-3 or TRBV12-4 and TRBJ1-2; weak D call: TRBD1 (5 bases). CDR3 size: 12 residues. Trimming stripped 5 bases from V and 6 bases from J, with 10 bases between. CDR3 bases: TGTGCCAGCAGTCCGGAGACAGATGGCTACACCTTC. Protein sequence: CASSPETDGYTF.

The chain uses TRBV20-1 and TRBJ2-7; 11 bases fit TRBD2. J gave up 2 bases and V 1 base, and 7 bases lay outside the gene matches. The CDR3 runs 16 residues. The V gene's germline CDR1 is DFQATT and CDR2 SNEGSKA (reference sequence). CDR3 sequence (DNA): TGCAGTGCTAGAGGACCACTAGCGGGAGTTACCTACGAGCAGTACTTC. Translated, it gives CSARGPLAGVTYEQYF.

This clonotype appeared a few times. The gene calls are TRBV7-3 and TRBJ2-1; 10 positions agree with TRBD2. V dropped 6 bases and J dropped 3; count of bases not matched to a gene: 11. This CDR3 has 17 residues. Germline CDR1 is SGHTA and CDR2 is FQGTGA. The CDR3: CASSYSSGRAGYNEQFF. The CDR3 DNA reads as TGTGCCAGCAGTTATTCGAGCGGGAGGGCCGGCTACAATGAGCAGTTCTTC. Based on the CDR3 plus reference TRBV7-3 and TRBJ2-1, the full variable domain is GAGVSQTPSNKVTEKGKYVELRCDPISGHTALYWYRQSLGQGPEFLIYFQGTGAADDSGLPNDRFFAVRPEGSVSTLKIQRTERGDSAVYLCASSYSSGRAGYNEQFFGPGTRLTVL.

The chain has TRBV6-5 and TRBJ2-5, with 8 nucleotides matching TRBD2. The DNA end is more similar to TRBJ2-1, so the J call may be wrong. From germline, CDR1 is MNHEY and CDR2 SVGAGI. The CDR3 has 12 residues. In DNA, the CDR3 is TGTGCCAGCAGTTATAGGGCGGGAGGGCAGTTCTTC. It yields the protein CASSYRAGGQFF.

About this clonotype itself: The junction does not match germline at one end; this may be a read error. The V gene is TRBV7-2, the J gene TRBJ2-5; D is unresolved. The CDR3 runs 13 residues. Germline V CDR1 and CDR2: SGHTA, FQGNSA. The CDR3 loop is CACSLRFLETQYF. In DNA, the CDR3 is TGTGCCTGCAGCTTAAGGTTTCTCGAGACCCAGTACTTC.

The chain joins TRBV10-3 to TRBJ2-5; tentatively, D is TRBD2 (6 bases). CDR1 is ENHRY and CDR2 is SYGVKD in the germline V gene. This CDR3 has 14 residues. V gave up 9 bases and J gave up 2 bases, with 16 bases separating them. In DNA, the CDR3 is TGTGCCATTTCGAGGGCTAGCGCTCAAGAGACCCAGTACTTC. Translated: CAISRASAQETQYF.

The chain employs TRBV4-1 and TRBJ2-1, with D unclear. This CDR3 comprises 14 residues. Trimming took off 0 bases at V and 9 bases at J, with 12 bases between the two ends. The germline CDR1 and CDR2 sequences are MGHRA and YSYEKL. CDR3 sequence: CASSQDLLKSEQFF. The CDR3 region has the DNA TGCGCCAGCAGCCAAGATCTTCTGAAGTCTGAGCAGTTCTTC.

This clonotype was observed a handful of times. The rearrangement uses TRBV12-3 or TRBV12-4 and TRBJ2-5; TRBD2 matches at 7 bases. Judging by the DNA end, TRBJ2-1 fits better; the J call may be wrong. There are 16 residues in the CDR3. The CDR3: CASSFWWREPWGEQFF. The CDR3 DNA reads as TGTGCCAGCAGTTTTTGGTGGCGGGAGCCTTGGGGTGAGCAGTTCTTC.

The chain uses TRBV5-1 and TRBJ2-5; 14 bases match TRBD2. The end of the DNA aligns better with TRBJ2-1, so the J call may be wrong. This CDR3 is 17 amino acids long. Germline CDR1 SGHRS, CDR2 YFSETQ. The CDR3 protein is CASSSTSGLAGVYEQFF. CDR3 coding DNA: TGCGCCAGCAGCAGTACATCGGGACTAGCGGGAGTCTATGAGCAGTTCTTC.

This chain connects TRBV9 to TRBJ2-1, with 8 positions matching TRBD2. Germline-derived CDR1 and CDR2 are SGDLS and YYNGEE. The CDR3 covers 15 residues. Losses at the gene ends were 4 bases for V and 5 bases for J; bases not matched to a gene: 8. In DNA form, the CDR3 reads TGTGCCAGCAGCAAAGGACTAGCATCAGACAATGAGCAGTTCTTC. It encodes CASSKGLASDNEQFF.

This clonotype turned up a few times. One end of the junction does not line up with germline, which may come from a read error. This chain links TRBV20-1 with TRBJ2-5, with D possibly being TRBD2 (5 bases). CDR1 is DFQATT, CDR2 SNEGSKA, per germline (reference sequence). The CDR3 totals 14 residues. The CDR3, as DNA: TGCAGTGCTACCCCCTGGGTAGCGTACAATGAGCGGTTCTTC. It codes for CSATPWVAYNERFF.

This chain uses TRBV4-1 with TRBJ1-2; no reliable D call. V lost 0 bases and J lost 2, with 13 bases in between. Germline V lookup: CDR1 MGHRA, CDR2 YSYEKL. The CDR3 has 16 residues. The CDR3 reads CASSQDRRGANYGYTF. The CDR3 DNA sequence: TGCGCCAGCAGCCAAGACCGGAGAGGAGCGAACTATGGCTACACCTTC.